This entry lists 31 T cell receptor beta chains sequenced from one sample in a study of cytomegalovirus exposure and HLA in healthy donors. It was with 60 Vbeta and 13 Jbeta primers that the PCR ran. TCRdb's table, derived via immunoSEQ multiplex PCR, lists solely in-frame clones and lacks some. The sample yields approximately 190,000 clones, roughly 80% seen once. Sequencing used PBMCs. These receptor sequences come from a woman aged 25 to 45 in good health and CMV-seropositive.

As to this clone: Other DNA sequences from this sample encode an identical CDR3 as well. The chain has TRBV7-9 and TRBJ1-1; D is uncertain. The V gene lost 1 base and the J gene lost 0 bases, with 6 bases spanning the gap. CDR1 and CDR2 (germline): SEHNR, FQNEAQ (reference sequence). This CDR3 contains 14 residues. The CDR3 protein is CASSLGGMNTEAFF. CDR3 sequence (DNA): TGTGCCAGCAGCTTAGGCGGCATGAACACTGAAGCTTTCTTT.

The rearrangement joins TRBV28 to TRBJ1-2; D is undetermined. V shed 5 bases and J shed 4 bases, with 14 bases lying between them. CDR3 length equals 14 residues. Germline CDR1 reads MDHEN; CDR2 reads SYDVKM. CDR3 DNA sequence: TGTGCCAGCAGTGTCCGTGACACGTTCTATGGCTACACCTTC. This sequence encodes CASSVRDTFYGYTF.

This rearrangement joins TRBV9 to TRBJ2-3; 7 bases line up with TRBD1. This CDR3 region has 16 residues. The V gene end was trimmed by 2 bases and the J gene end by 3 bases; junction bases not matched to a gene: 9. CDR1 and CDR2 (germline): SGDLS, YYNGEE. The CDR3 nucleotides are TGTGCCAGCAGCGTGACAATAACAGGGGAGACAGATACGCAGTATTTT. Translating it yields CASSVTITGETDTQYF. Supplemented by reference TRBV9 and TRBJ2-3, the full variable domain reads DSGVTQTPKHLITATGQRVTLRCSPRSGDLSVYWYQQSLDQGLQFLIQYYNGEERAKGNILERFSAQQFPDLHSELNLSSLELGDSALYFCASSVTITGETDTQYFGPGTRLTVL.

The chain recombines TRBV28 with TRBJ1-3; 8 positions match TRBD1. Germline V gene sequence: CDR1 MDHEN, CDR2 SYDVKM. This CDR3 has 15 residues. The trim removed 4 bases at V and 1 base at J, leaving 3 bases unmatched. The CDR3: CASSSGTGSGNTIYF. CDR3 DNA sequence: TGTGCCAGCAGTTCTGGGACAGGTTCTGGAAACACCATATATTTT.

The V call is TRBV30, the J call TRBJ2-3; 11 bases match TRBD2. J gave up 5 bases and V 0 bases, and 10 bases lay outside the gene matches. This CDR3 region has 17 residues. Germline CDR1 is GTSNPN and CDR2 is SVGIG (reference sequence). The CDR3 loop is CAWSVGSGGARGDTQYF. CDR3 bases: TGTGCCTGGAGTGTAGGTAGCGGGGGGGCCCGAGGAGATACGCAGTATTTT.

CDR3 loop: CASSSRAGGYTDTQYF. The CDR3 nucleotides are TGTGCCAGCAGCTCCCGAGCGGGGGGGTACACAGATACGCAGTATTTT. The chain combines TRBV7-9 with TRBJ2-3; 10 bases are shared with TRBD2. Germline assignment: CDR1 SEHNR and CDR2 FQNEAQ (reference sequence). This CDR3 region has 16 residues. J lost 2 bases, V lost 4 bases, and 6 bases had no gene match.

The CDR3 DNA follows: TGTGCCAGCAGCCGGAGGGCTACAGGGGCCAACACTGAAGCTTTCTTT. It is translated as CASSRRATGANTEAFF. The chain recombines TRBV21-1 with TRBJ1-1; the table's TRBD1 call for D was not verified on the DNA. TRBV21-1 constitutes a pseudogene. This CDR3 has 16 residues.

The chain links TRBV28 to TRBJ1-5; D unclear. The germline CDR1 and CDR2 sequences are MDHEN and SYDVKM. The CDR3 contains 13 residues. V was trimmed by 6 bases and J by 3 bases, leaving 9 bases between them. CDR3 amino acids: CASRGGLNQPQHF. As DNA, the CDR3 is TGTGCCAGCAGGGGAGGTCTCAATCAGCCCCAGCATTTT. Full variable domain (outside the CDR3, taken from reference TRBV28 and TRBJ1-5): DVKVTQSSRYLVKRTGEKVFLECVQDMDHENMFWYRQDPGLGLRLIYFSYDVKMKEKGDIPEGYSVSREKKERFSLILESASTNQTSMYLCASRGGLNQPQHFGDGTRLSIL.

In this sample, this clone turned up once. The chain is built from TRBV11-2 and TRBJ1-1; D might be TRBD1 (6 bases). Germline V lookup: CDR1 SGHAT, CDR2 FQNNGV. This CDR3 is 14 amino acids long. Trimming took off 5 bases at V and 1 base at J, with 11 bases between the two ends. The CDR3 region is CASSEDSGNTEAFF. The CDR3 DNA reads as TGTGCCAGCAGCGAGGACAGTGGGAACACTGAAGCTTTCTTT.

The chain joins TRBV2 to TRBJ2-5; no firm D call. The CDR3 has 13 residues. Germline V gives CDR1 SNHLY, CDR2 FYNNEI. Trimming pared 5 bases from V and 5 bases from J, leaving 12 bases between. Written as DNA, the CDR3 is TGTGCCAGCAGTTACGGTGCTTCGGAGACCCAGTACTTC. Protein: CASSYGASETQYF.

The V and J genes are TRBV29-1 and TRBJ2-5; maybe TRBD2 (6 bases). V was cut by 4 bases and J by 5 bases, with 14 bases left in between. The V gene's germline CDR1 is SQVTM and CDR2 ANQGSEA. The CDR3 runs to 13 residues. The DNA of the CDR3 is TGCAGCGTTGCTTCGCTTGGGGGGGAGACCCAGTACTTC. Translation: CSVASLGGETQYF.

The J gene is TRBJ1-2, the V gene TRBV7-9; D gene unclear. Per germline, CDR1 SEHNR and CDR2 FQNEAQ (reference sequence). V lost 2 bases and J 4 bases, leaving 8 bases between the germline ends. The CDR3 covers 13 residues. CDR3: CASSLSGTYGYTF. The CDR3 DNA is TGTGCCAGCAGCTTATCGGGAACCTATGGCTACACCTTC.

In this sample, this clone turned up once. This chain links TRBV5-4 with TRBJ1-1; the D is unclear. Germline V gene lookup returns CDR1 SGHNT and CDR2 YYREEE (reference sequence). Trimming took off 4 bases at V and 0 bases at J, with 13 bases between the two ends. The CDR3 consists of 15 residues. CDR3: CASSRTSFVNTEAFF. Written as DNA, the CDR3 is TGTGCCAGCAGCCGAACGAGCTTTGTGAACACTGAAGCTTTCTTT.

This chain joins TRBV10-3 and TRBJ2-5; TRBD1 is a possible D gene (5 bases). Germline V gives CDR1 ENHRY, CDR2 SYGVKD. The CDR3 spans 13 residues. Trimming cost V 6 bases and J 1 base, with 9 bases left between them. The CDR3 nucleotides read TGTGCCATCAGACCTGACAGCCAAGAGACCCAGTACTTC. It specifies CAIRPDSQETQYF.

The rearrangement uses TRBV7-3 and TRBJ2-2, with D unresolved. This CDR3 has 16 residues. V was pared by 5 bases and J by 0 bases, with 13 bases between. The germline V gene encodes CDR1 SGHTA and CDR2 FQGTGA. CDR3 sequence: CASSDGRGANTGELFF. For the CDR3, the DNA is TGTGCCAGCAGCGATGGTCGCGGCGCGAACACCGGGGAGCTGTTTTTT.

For the CDR3, the DNA is TGTGCCAGCAGTTCTCCGGGACACGGATCCTACGAGCAGTACTTC. Protein sequence: CASSSPGHGSYEQYF. The rearrangement joins TRBV28 to TRBJ2-7, with D tentatively TRBD1 (6 bases). Germline assignment: CDR1 MDHEN and CDR2 SYDVKM. The CDR3 contains 15 residues. V was clipped by 4 bases and J by 1 base, with 14 bases between them.

The chain is built from TRBV29-1 and TRBJ2-3, with 12 bases aligning to TRBD2. CDR3 size: 13 residues. From germline, CDR1 is SQVTM and CDR2 ANQGSEA. The trim removed 7 bases at V and 1 base at J, leaving 0 bases unmatched. The CDR3 sequence is CSGTSGGTDTQYF. CDR3 bases: TGCAGCGGGACTAGCGGGGGCACAGATACGCAGTATTTT.

The rearrangement joins TRBV19 to TRBJ2-1, with 9 bases aligning to TRBD1. Germline V gives CDR1 LNHDA, CDR2 SQIVND (reference sequence). The ends lost 4 bases at V and 4 bases at J; junction bases unmatched: 5. The CDR3 sequence is 15 residues long. The CDR3, as DNA: TGTGCCAGTAGTAACAGGGGGCTACGTTACAATGAGCAGTTCTTC. Its protein product is CASSNRGLRYNEQFF.

This clone was recorded once. The chain employs TRBV9 and TRBJ1-3, with D uncertain. Deletions cut 2 bases from V and 2 bases from J, with 8 bases between. The CDR3 runs 14 residues. Germline CDR1 reads SGDLS; CDR2 reads YYNGEE. CDR3 residues: CASSVNTAGNTIYF. The CDR3, as DNA: TGTGCCAGCAGCGTCAATACTGCTGGAAACACCATATATTTT. Complete variable domain (other parts from reference TRBV9 and TRBJ1-3): DSGVTQTPKHLITATGQRVTLRCSPRSGDLSVYWYQQSLDQGLQFLIQYYNGEERAKGNILERFSAQQFPDLHSELNLSSLELGDSALYFCASSVNTAGNTIYFGEGSWLTVV.

The chain carries TRBV27 and TRBJ2-1; D perhaps matches TRBD2 (5 bases). Per germline, CDR1 MNHEY and CDR2 SMNVEV (reference sequence). The CDR3 spans 13 residues. The V end lost 10 bases, the J end lost 15 bases, and 25 bases lay between the germline ends. CDR3 in amino acids: CATHGSRSGDRFF. Here the CDR3 DNA reads TGTGCCACTCACGGTTCCAGGTCCGGGGATCGGTTCTTC.

The J gene is TRBJ2-2, the V gene TRBV19; D is perhaps TRBD2 (6 bases). V was shortened by 3 bases and J by 1 base, with 6 bases between the two germline ends. The CDR3 is 14 amino acids. The germline CDR1 and CDR2 sequences are LNHDA and SQIVND (reference sequence). The CDR3 spells CASSIGGNTGELFF. For the CDR3, the DNA is TGTGCCAGTAGTATCGGGGGGAACACCGGGGAGCTGTTTTTT.

The sample holds one count of this clone. The V and J genes are TRBV10-3 and TRBJ2-7; 8 bases are shared with TRBD2. The V gene's germline CDR1 is ENHRY and CDR2 SYGVKD. The CDR3 extends over 15 amino acids. V trimming: 0 bases; J trimming: 3 bases; junction bases outside the gene matches: 4. The CDR3 DNA reads as TGTGCCATCAGTGAGTCTAGCGGGAATAGCTACGAGCAGTACTTC. Translating gives CAISESSGNSYEQYF.

This clone was recorded a few times. This chain links TRBV11-3 with TRBJ1-6, with 8 bases identical to TRBD1. The CDR3 extends over 17 amino acids. V shed 1 base, J shed 6 bases, and the junction held 8 bases outside the gene matches. Germline V gives CDR1 SGHNT, CDR2 YENEEA. In DNA form, the CDR3 reads TGTGCCAGCAGCTTAGTACCAGGGGGCGTCGGTAATTCACCCCTCCACTTT. Its protein is CASSLVPGGVGNSPLHF.

The chain links TRBV5-6 to TRBJ1-5, with no clear D. Trimming removed 0 bases from V and 4 bases from J, with 8 bases in between. Germline assignment: CDR1 SGHDT and CDR2 YYEEEE. The CDR3 is made up of 14 amino acids. CDR3 sequence reads: CASSLGHLNQPQHF. The CDR3 DNA sequence: TGTGCCAGCAGCTTGGGACACCTTAATCAGCCCCAGCATTTT.

This clone was recorded once. The CDR3 nucleotides read TGTGCCAGCAGTCGGGGGGACAGGGGTGCCTACGAGCAGTACTTC. This sequence encodes CASSRGDRGAYEQYF. The rearrangement links TRBV6-5 to TRBJ2-7; 10 positions agree with TRBD1. The CDR3 covers 15 residues. Germline V CDR1 and CDR2: MNHEY, SVGAGI. The trim removed 5 bases at V and 2 bases at J, leaving 6 bases unmatched.

The J gene is TRBJ1-5, the V gene TRBV5-1; D remains ambiguous. Trimming cost V 7 bases and J 7 bases, with 15 bases left between them. The CDR3 has 13 residues. Germline assignment: CDR1 SGHRS and CDR2 YFSETQ. In nucleotides, the CDR3 is TGCGCCAGCTCAGCTTCTCCGGGGCAGCCCCAGCATTTT. The encoded protein is CASSASPGQPQHF.

This clone was counted once. The V gene is TRBV14, the J gene TRBJ2-7; tentative D call: TRBD2 (6 bases). V shed 4 bases and J shed 0 bases, with 13 bases lying between them. Per germline, CDR1 SGHDN and CDR2 FVKESK. The CDR3 sequence is 15 residues long. For the CDR3, the DNA is TGTGCCAGCAGCCCCGGCCGGGGGATCTCCTACGAGCAGTACTTC. As protein: CASSPGRGISYEQYF.

The chain joins TRBV7-2 to TRBJ2-7, with TRBD2 as a possible D gene (6 bases). The V and J ends lost 7 bases and 4 bases respectively, with 17 bases between them. CDR1 SGHTA and CDR2 FQGNSA come from the germline V gene. The CDR3 runs to 14 residues. The CDR3 coding sequence is TGTGCCAGCACCAGACGTAGCGGAGAGTACGAGCAGTACTTC. Translating gives CASTRRSGEYEQYF. Full variable domain (missing parts from reference TRBV7-2 and TRBJ2-7): GAGVSQSPSNKVTEKGKDVELRCDPISGHTALYWYRQSLGQGLEFLIYFQGNSAPDKSGLPSDRFSAERTGGSVSTLTIQRTQQEDSAVYLCASTRRSGEYEQYFGPGTRLTVT.

Details on this clone: A read error may account for a junction end that differs from germline. The CDR3 coding sequence is TGCGCCAGCAGCTCTAGCGGGGTTAACACCGGGGAGCTATTTTTT. It encodes CASSSSGVNTGELFF. The V and J genes are TRBV5-1 and TRBJ2-2; 9 nucleotides line up with TRBD2. CDR1 and CDR2 from the germline V gene are SGHRS and YFSETQ. The CDR3 has 15 amino acids. Variable domain in full (rest from reference TRBV5-1 and TRBJ2-2): KAGVTQTPRYLIKTRGQQVTLSCSPISGHRSVSWYQQTPGQGLQFLFEYFSETQRNKGNFPGRFSGRQFSNSRSEMNVSTLELGDSALYLCASSSSGVNTGELFFGEGSRLTVL.

The CDR3: CASSPYERTTYEQYF. The CDR3 region has the DNA TGTGCCAGCTCACCATATGAAAGGACTACCTACGAGCAGTACTTC. This chain uses TRBV18 with TRBJ2-7; maybe TRBD2 (6 bases). This CDR3 is built from 15 residues. Germline V lookup: CDR1 KGHSH, CDR2 LQKENI. Between the trimmed V and J ends, which lost 2 bases and 2 bases, there was a span of 13 bases. Drawing the rest from reference TRBV18 and TRBJ2-7, the complete variable domain is NAGVMQNPRHLVRRRGQEARLRCSPMKGHSHVYWYRQLPEEGLKFMVYLQKENIIDESGMPKERFSAEFPKEGPSILRIQQVVRGDSAAYFCASSPYERTTYEQYFGPGTRLTVT.

With regard to this clone: Germline and junction disagree at one end, which may indicate a read error. The chain recombines TRBV5-6 with TRBJ2-7; unclear D gene. CDR1 and CDR2 from the germline V gene are SGHDT and YYEEEE. This CDR3 has 15 residues. The CDR3 reads CASSLVRGRSHEQYF. The CDR3 bases are TGTGCCAGCAGCTTGGTCCGAGGTCGCTCCCACGAGCAGTACTTC.